A selection of T cell receptor beta chains follows, all from one sample in a study of T-cell memory formation after mild COVID-19. TCRdb redid the calling of the 5' RACE reads with MiXCR, one entry per CDR3 protein. The sample lists approximately 410,000 distinct CDR3 sequences, less than 25% occurring once. Material for sequencing was PBMCs or a T cell subset sorted from them (not recorded which). These receptors were taken from an adult woman who had mild COVID-19 (a few samples of this study predate the infection). Cell type and time point are not known. The CDR3 runs from the conserved cysteine through the conserved F or W. The D gene is left open where the match is weak. Part of the rows lack a size; the others show once, few, many or a class for expanded clones.

TRBV7-7	.	TRBJ1-6	few	TGTGCCAGCAGCTTCGACGGGAATTCACCCCTCCACTTT	CASSFDGNSPLHF
TRBV7-3	TRBD2	TRBJ2-3	.	TGTGCCAGCAGCTTGCAAGGGACTAGCGGCCGTACGCAGTATTTT	CASSLQGTSGRTQYF
TRBV7-6	.	TRBJ1-1	.	TGTGCCAGCAGCTCGCCCGACAGACTCCCTGAAGCTTTCTTT	CASSSPDRLPEAFF
TRBV15	.	TRBJ2-4	.	TGTGCCACCAGCAGAGATCCCAGCGGGTTGAGCATTCAGTACTTC	CATSRDPSGLSIQYF
TRBV5-1	TRBD2	TRBJ2-3	.	TGCGCCAGCAGTAGCGCGGGAGCAACAGATACGCAGTATTTT	CASSSAGATDTQYF
TRBV7-8	.	TRBJ2-3	.	TGTGCCAGCAGCTCCGAGGCCGGACGGGCAAGAGTCCCGGATACGCAGTATTTT	CASSSEAGRARVPDTQYF
TRBV5-4	.	TRBJ2-5	.	TGTGCCAGCAGCCCTAGCGACTTTCTAGAGACCCAGTACTTC	CASSPSDFLETQYF
TRBV15	TRBD1	TRBJ2-1	few	TGTGCCACCAGCAGAGATCCCGGGACAGGGTACAATGAGCAGTTCTTC	CATSRDPGTGYNEQFF
TRBV7-9	.	TRBJ1-1	few	TGTGCCAGCAGCCCGATTCCTGCGGGGGCTTTCTTT	CASSPIPAGAFF
TRBV7-3	.	TRBJ2-1	few	TGTGCCAGCAGCTCCCGGGGGCAGGGAGCCCACAATGAGCAGTTCTTC	CASSSRGQGAHNEQFF
TRBV7-9	TRBD1	TRBJ2-7	.	TGTGCCAGCAGTTTGACAGGGGTTGCCTACGAGCAGTACTTC	CASSLTGVAYEQYF
TRBV5-1	TRBD1	TRBJ2-7	few	TGCGCCAGCAGTACAGGGGCCTCCTACGAGCAGTACTTC	CASSTGASYEQYF
TRBV6-6	TRBD2	TRBJ2-1	.	TGTGCCAGCGGGACTAGCGGGAACAGGAGGTGGAATGAGCAGTTCTTC	CASGTSGNRRWNEQFF
TRBV30	.	TRBJ1-4	few	TGTGCCTGGACGAAGGGGGGCCTCATGCCCCGAAAACTGTTTTTT	CAWTKGGLMPRKLFF
TRBV25-1	TRBD1	TRBJ2-2	.	TGTGCCAGCAGACGGACAGGGAGCACCGGGGAGCTGTTTTTT	CASRRTGSTGELFF
TRBV5-1	.	TRBJ2-1	many	TGCGCCAGCAGCTTGGAAAACTCCTACAATGAGCAGTTCTTC	CASSLENSYNEQFF
TRBV11-1	.	TRBJ1-1	.	TGTGCCAGCAGCCAAGGCCCAGGGCCCGATTCTGAAGCTTTCTTT	CASSQGPGPDSEAFF
TRBV12-3/TRBV12-4	.	TRBJ1-1	few	TGTGCCAGCAGCTCCCTGGGGGTGGGGGGGGAAACTGAAGCTTTCTTT	CASSSLGVGGETEAFF
TRBV12-5	TRBD2	TRBJ2-3	.	TGTGCTAGTGGTCAATCCGGGACTAGGAAGGATACGCAGTATTTT	CASGQSGTRKDTQYF
TRBV29-1	TRBD2	TRBJ2-1	.	TGCAGCGTTGAAGGACTAGCGGGTACCTACAATGAGCAGTTCTTC	CSVEGLAGTYNEQFF
TRBV4-2	TRBD2	TRBJ2-7	once	TGTGCCAGCAGCCCGGGGGGAGTTTTGGCCGACGAGCAGTACTTC	CASSPGGVLADEQYF
TRBV27	TRBD1	TRBJ2-5	.	TGTGCCAGCCCGCCCGCTCGGACAGGGCTTCCAGAGACCCAGTACTTC	CASPPARTGLPETQYF
TRBV7-2	.	TRBJ2-5	.	TGTGCCAGCACCCCTGTGGCGGGACCCCAAGAGACCCAGTACTTC	CASTPVAGPQETQYF
TRBV5-1	TRBD2	TRBJ2-7	few	TGCGCCAGCAGCTTGGCCCGCGGACTAGCGGGGGTCTACGAGCAGTACTTC	CASSLARGLAGVYEQYF
TRBV24-1	.	TRBJ1-2	once	TGTGCCACCAGAAACAGGGAGGATGGCTACACCTTC	CATRNREDGYTF